The 10 T cell receptor beta chains listed next were all sequenced from one sample in a study of blood T cell repertoires in COVID-19. Produced via immunoSEQ multiplex PCR; TCRdb's table is partial and in-frame only. In the table there are just over 250,000 clones, approximately 87% of which are singletons. The sequenced sample consisted of peripheral blood. These receptors all come from a woman between 45 and 60 years old with acute or convalescent COVID-19.

A few counts support this clone. Here the CDR3 reads CASRSPGGTGNTIYF. The CDR3 nucleotides read TGTGCCAGCAGATCTCCAGGGGGAACTGGAAACACCATATATTTT. The chain employs TRBV7-2 and TRBJ1-3, with 7 bases identical to TRBD1. The V gene's germline CDR1 is SGHTA and CDR2 FQGNSA. CDR3 size: 15 residues. Trimming took 6 bases from V and 2 from J; bases not matched to a gene: 7.

The chain combines TRBV6-5 with TRBJ1-1; 7 bases map to TRBD1. CDR1 is MNHEY and CDR2 is SVGAGI in the germline V gene. The length of the CDR3 is 15 residues. V shed 4 bases, J shed 9 bases, and the junction held 14 bases outside the gene matches. The CDR3 DNA is TGTGCCAGCAGTTCTTCCGGACAGGAATCGGGCCAAGCTTTCTTT. Its protein is CASSSSGQESGQAFF.

The V and J genes are TRBV20-1 and TRBJ2-7; D is ambiguous. Deletions cut 6 bases from V and 2 bases from J, with 8 bases between. This CDR3 has 11 amino acids. Germline loops: CDR1 DFQATT, CDR2 SNEGSKA (reference sequence). The CDR3 DNA reads as TGCAGTGCATTAACAGCCTACGAGCAGTACTTC. Amino acids: CSALTAYEQYF.

This rearrangement joins TRBV14 to TRBJ1-1; D is ambiguous. The CDR3 has 13 amino acids. In germline, CDR1 is SGHDN, CDR2 FVKESK. V was shortened by 7 bases and J by 1 base, with 10 bases between the two germline ends. This chain's CDR3 is CASTPHRNTEAFF. CDR3 nucleotides: TGTGCCAGCACCCCACACAGGAACACTGAAGCTTTCTTT.

The genes are TRBV9 and TRBJ2-3; the match to TRBD2 covers 14 bases. Trimming took 6 bases from V and 3 from J; bases not matched to a gene: 3. The CDR3 extends over 15 amino acids. CDR1 SGDLS and CDR2 YYNGEE come from the germline V gene. The CDR3 DNA sequence: TGTGCCAGCACCCGGACTAGCGGGAGGACAGATACGCAGTATTTT. Its translation is CASTRTSGRTDTQYF.

The chain combines TRBV5-1 with TRBJ1-4; perhaps TRBD1 as D (6 bases). In germline, CDR1 is SGHRS, CDR2 YFSETQ. This CDR3 has 18 amino acids. V shed 5 bases and J shed 8 bases, with 28 bases lying between them. CDR3 nucleotides: TGCGCCAGCAGTTCCGGCTCAGGGGCCTTATTTGGTGAAGAAAAACTGTTTTTT. Translating it yields CASSSGSGALFGEEKLFF.

V and J are TRBV2 and TRBJ1-1, with a possible D match to TRBD1 (5 bases). Germline values: CDR1 SNHLY, CDR2 FYNNEI. The CDR3 totals 14 residues. The V end lost 4 bases, the J end lost 3 bases, and 12 bases lay between the germline ends. As DNA, the CDR3 is TGTGCCAGCAGTGTGTTTGGCAGGGACACTGAAGCTTTCTTT. This translates into CASSVFGRDTEAFF.

V is TRBV12-3 or TRBV12-4 and J is TRBJ1-2; perhaps TRBD1 as D (5 bases). V shed 3 bases and J shed 3 bases, with 8 bases lying between them. The CDR3 covers 13 residues. CDR3 loop: CASSLQGDYGYTF. As DNA, the CDR3 is TGTGCCAGCAGTTTGCAGGGTGACTATGGCTACACCTTC.

This clone has just a few counts. The chain is built from TRBV24-1 and TRBJ2-1; D gene uncertain. The germline V gene encodes CDR1 KGHDR and CDR2 SFDVKD. V was pared by 0 bases and J by 2 bases, with 25 bases between. The CDR3 runs to 21 residues. The CDR3 nucleotides read TGTGCCACCAGTGATTTGCCTCTAGACGGAGACGTTCGGAGTACCTACAATGAGCAGTTCTTC. Translating gives CATSDLPLDGDVRSTYNEQFF.

The chain has TRBV28 and TRBJ2-1; maybe TRBD2 (6 bases). The CDR3 runs to 16 residues. Trimming pared 3 bases from V and 0 bases from J, leaving 12 bases between. The V gene's germline CDR1 is MDHEN and CDR2 SYDVKM. The DNA of the CDR3 is TGTGCCAGCAGTTTCCTAGCGTCGAGCTCCTACAATGAGCAGTTCTTC. Its protein product is CASSFLASSSYNEQFF.